This T cell receptor (beta chain) derives from a study of cytomegalovirus exposure and HLA in healthy donors. Study-level findings and limits: The study put some 160 TCR beta chains on its list as cytomegalovirus-associated.

The length of the CDR3 is 15 residues. V was pared by 0 bases and J by 3 bases, with 3 bases of the junction left unmatched. The V gene's germline CDR1 is MNHNY and CDR2 SVGAGI (reference sequence). Worth noting for this clone: Its antigen is unidentified.

13 Jbeta primers and 60 Vbeta primers were used for the PCR. Assay: immunoSEQ multiplex PCR; the TCRdb copy retains only in-frame clones and omits some. The sample's table shows around 140,000 clones. The specimen sequenced was PBMCs. The receptor comes from a man aged 18 to 29 in good health and CMV-seronegative. V usage is TRBV6-6 and J usage is TRBJ2-7; 9 nucleotides agree with TRBD2. The DNA of the CDR3 is TGTGCCAGCAGTTACTCGACTAGCGGAGACTACGAGCAGTACTTC. Its protein product is CASSYSTSGDYEQYF.